Listed below are T cell receptor beta chains from one sample, sequenced in a study of early T cells in non-severe SARS-CoV-2 infection. One entry per CDR3 protein results from TCRdb running MiXCR on the 5' RACE reads. The sample comprises some 50,000 distinct CDR3 sequences, around 9.1% of which are singletons, and under 5.5% rests with the top ten. The source material was whole blood. Source of these receptors: an adult who was a healthcare worker with PCR-confirmed SARS-CoV-2 infection or an uninfected control (not recorded which). The CDR3 runs from the conserved cysteine through the conserved F or W.

V gene	J gene	CDR3 protein
TRBV30	TRBJ2-5	CAWSAGIQETQYF
TRBV7-2	TRBJ1-5	CASSFIRGACQPQHF
TRBV20-1	TRBJ1-1	CSARGRGGTEAFF
TRBV19	TRBJ2-1	CASSPLSYNEQFF
TRBV7-9	TRBJ2-1	CASSLESAGQFF
TRBV3-1	TRBJ2-7	CASSQGTGSFYEQYF
TRBV14	TRBJ1-2	CASSYDRDYGYTF
TRBV20-1	TRBJ2-3	CSVPPGLANTDTQYF
TRBV7-6	TRBJ2-3	CASGRGDTDTQYF
TRBV14	TRBJ2-1	CASSQDVGTSGRSYNEQFF
TRBV12-3/TRBV12-4	TRBJ1-5	CASSLGSSNQPQHF
TRBV20-1	TRBJ2-3	CSGDFSTDTQYF
TRBV20-1	TRBJ1-1	CSARDKGQGFTEAFF
TRBV7-2	TRBJ2-2	CASSRDRMNTGELFF
TRBV29-1	TRBJ1-1	CSGGTVNTEAFF
TRBV20-1	TRBJ2-2	CSAGLTSRTGELFF
TRBV3-1	TRBJ2-7	CASTPFLAGGEQYF
TRBV7-9	TRBJ2-1	CASSHDLGTYNEQFF
TRBV30	TRBJ1-1	CAWGSAANTEAFF
TRBV27	TRBJ2-3	CASSRLGPQVPRDTQYF
TRBV7-2	TRBJ1-6	CASSLAAGQNSPLHF
TRBV18	TRBJ2-5	CASSPLAGTETQYF
TRBV11-2	TRBJ1-3	CASSPAWTGGKNTIYF
TRBV20-1	TRBJ2-5	CSARGADQETQYF
TRBV7-2	TRBJ2-1	CASSPPVLAVNNEQFF
TRBV27	TRBJ2-5	CASSLSHRGYETQYF
TRBV24-1	TRBJ2-3	CATSDLTAATDTQYF
TRBV18	TRBJ2-6	CASSTRTGSGANVLTF
TRBV23-1	TRBJ1-5	CASSQIPSIHRIKPQHF
TRBV10-3	TRBJ2-5	CAISEAGGWETQYF
TRBV10-3	TRBJ1-3	CAISESPIDSSRNTIYF
TRBV29-1	TRBJ1-2	CSVDGGEDGYTF
TRBV11-2	TRBJ2-7	CASSFEGNEQYF
TRBV4-2	TRBJ2-1	CASSQVMSSGSDEQFF
TRBV7-9	TRBJ1-3	CASSLSDRSAIYF
TRBV5-1	TRBJ2-5	CASSPKGETQYF
TRBV3-1	TRBJ1-3	CASSAVRRLSGNTIYF
TRBV2	TRBJ2-5	CASSERAGRGETQYF
TRBV6-5	TRBJ1-1	CASRAGQGSEAFF
TRBV20-1	TRBJ2-3	CSARLPRGGGDTDTQYF
TRBV18	TRBJ1-4	CASSPATGREKLFF
TRBV3-1	TRBJ2-2	CASSQSEAGELFF
TRBV3-1	TRBJ2-1	CASSLGGASGMSEQFF
TRBV5-6	TRBJ2-7	CASSLTGSGISSHEQYF
TRBV5-1	TRBJ2-7	CASSFGTGGGYEQYF
TRBV6-1	TRBJ2-3	CASSTGRGGTDTQYF
TRBV7-2	TRBJ2-7	CASTNRLTGPGEQYF
TRBV11-2	TRBJ1-1	CASSLAPRAGGYEAFF
TRBV5-1	TRBJ1-6	CASSPSENSPLHF
TRBV9	TRBJ2-3	CASGTGEADTQYF
TRBV7-8	TRBJ2-7	CASSPEDRQIYEQYF
TRBV2	TRBJ2-7	CASSEVGGLYEQYF
TRBV27	TRBJ2-1	CASSLKGPSYNEQFF
TRBV5-1	TRBJ1-1	CASSHGQGSEAFF